This T cell receptor beta chain emerged from a study of cytomegalovirus exposure and HLA in healthy donors. Study-level background: A subsequent analysis reported that the 120 or so validation repertoires were produced on the same platform that had also been used for the roughly 700 first-cohort repertoires. General study findings and limits: The study flagged fewer than 200 TCR beta chains as cytomegalovirus-associated. Clusters of TCRs from the first cohort tended to co-occur in the roughly 120 validation repertoires (as a later analysis found). Specificity for CMV antigens was confirmed in vitro for three of the CMV-associated chains.

This table comes from immunoSEQ multiplex PCR, and its TCRdb copy is limited to in-frame clones, with some not included. The sample records about 130,000 clones, around nine tenths being singletons. A word on this clone: What it recognizes is unknown.

This receptor was taken from a woman aged 18-29 years in good health and CMV-seronegative. The specimen sequenced was PBMCs.

CDR3 DNA sequence: TGTGCCAGTAGTACGGGGATTGCGAACACTGAAGCTTTCTTT. This gives the protein CASSTGIANTEAFF. The genes are TRBV19 and TRBJ1-1; D gene unclear. The germline V gene has CDR1 LNHDA and CDR2 SQIVND (reference sequence). The CDR3 has 14 amino acids. V was pared by 4 bases and J by 1 base, with 10 bases between.